Listed below are T cell receptor beta chains from one sample, sequenced in a study of OX40 agonist ivuxolimab in advanced cancers. The method was immunoSEQ multiplex PCR; TCRdb's version includes in-frame clones alone and lacks a portion of them. In the table there are under 80,000 clones, approximately 91% of which are singletons. Material: CD4+ or CD8+ T cells sorted from blood, obtained in a trial of the OX40 agonist ivuxolimab. These receptors came from an adult with an advanced solid tumor such as melanoma, head and neck, liver or kidney cancer. The conserved cysteine and the conserved F or W are not part of the CDR3 here.

J gene | V gene | CDR3 protein
TRBJ2-2 | TRBV5-1 | ASSLKGWTGELF
TRBJ2-5 | TRBV11-3 | ASSPSWGDAETQY
TRBJ1-4 | TRBV6-1 | ASSAGPEGEKLF
TRBJ2-7 | TRBV4-3 | ASSAEGLGEQY
TRBJ2-7 | TRBV4-3 | ASSQDVRDTARYEQY
TRBJ2-1 | TRBV13 | ASSRRGYNEQF
TRBJ2-5 | TRBV7-9 | ASSRNPTSGRMETQY
TRBJ2-1 | TRBV27 | ASTVFLGKGTGYNEQF
TRBJ2-7 | TRBV28 | ASSSGTRELYEQY
TRBJ2-7 | TRBV5-5 | ASSLVGTSYEQY
TRBJ2-7 | TRBV6-5 | ASSYSNALGFEEQY
TRBJ1-1 | TRBV28 | ASSSNTEAF
TRBJ1-1 | TRBV11-3 | ASSFRDTEAF
TRBJ1-1 | TRBV28 | ASSGYREADTEAF
TRBJ2-7 | TRBV4-3 | ASSQVPDISYEQY
TRBJ2-5 | TRBV4-3 | ASSHDEEETQY
TRBJ2-5 | TRBV9 | ASSGGASLGSQY
TRBJ2-7 | TRBV21-1 | ASSPFRIGVGEQY
TRBJ2-4 | TRBV28 | ASSFRGIKNIQY
TRBJ2-5 | TRBV10-1 | ASSEFRLAGDETQY
TRBJ2-5 | TRBV25-1 | ASSTLGVGETQY
TRBJ2-5 | TRBV5-4 | ASSWEGRVQETQY
TRBJ2-1 | TRBV28 | ASKSSGRDYNEQF
TRBJ1-6 | TRBV27 | ASSFAINSPLH
TRBJ2-1 | TRBV5-7 | ASSTDNEQF
TRBJ1-5 | TRBV28 | ASSFSSVRKGNQPQH
TRBJ2-3 | TRBV30 | AWSVGYGTQY
TRBJ1-4 | TRBV13 | ASSLQNSFNEKLF
TRBJ2-7 | TRBV9 | ASSPTGGGYEQY
TRBJ2-1 | TRBV7-9 | ASSLLMGQSGSYNEQF
TRBJ2-3 | TRBV10-3 | AISDGYSTDTQY
TRBJ2-5 | TRBV6-1 | ASSPAGGETQY
TRBJ2-1 | TRBV7-9 | ASSLGQGFQYDYNEQF
TRBJ2-7 | TRBV6-5 | ASGQGQNSYEQY
- | TRBV6-6 | ASSPRDRDYEQY
TRBJ2-7 | TRBV27 | ASSFQSDRVHEQY
TRBJ2-7 | TRBV27 | ASSPSGYLYEQY
TRBJ2-3 | TRBV11-3 | ASSLGPLTSGRADTQY
TRBJ2-7 | TRBV6-6 | ASSYGQGEYEQY
TRBJ2-7 | TRBV7-9 | ASSPGLVYEQY